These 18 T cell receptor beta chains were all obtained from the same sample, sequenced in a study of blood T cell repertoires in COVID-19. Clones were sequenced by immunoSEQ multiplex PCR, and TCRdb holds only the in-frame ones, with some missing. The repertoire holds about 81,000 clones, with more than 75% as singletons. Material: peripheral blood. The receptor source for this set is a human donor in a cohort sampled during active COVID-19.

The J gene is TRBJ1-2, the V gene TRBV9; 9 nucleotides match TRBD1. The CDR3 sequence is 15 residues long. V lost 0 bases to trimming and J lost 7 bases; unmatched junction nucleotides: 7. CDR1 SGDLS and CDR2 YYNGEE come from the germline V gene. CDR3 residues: CASSVVGQGVVGYTF. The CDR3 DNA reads TGTGCCAGCAGCGTAGTGGGACAGGGTGTGGTTGGCTACACCTTC.

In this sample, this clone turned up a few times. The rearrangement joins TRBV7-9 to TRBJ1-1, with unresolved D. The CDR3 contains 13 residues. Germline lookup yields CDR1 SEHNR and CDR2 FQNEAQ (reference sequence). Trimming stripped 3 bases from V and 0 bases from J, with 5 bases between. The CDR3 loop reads CASSLGMNTEAFF. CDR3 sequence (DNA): TGTGCCAGCAGCTTGGGCATGAACACTGAAGCTTTCTTT.

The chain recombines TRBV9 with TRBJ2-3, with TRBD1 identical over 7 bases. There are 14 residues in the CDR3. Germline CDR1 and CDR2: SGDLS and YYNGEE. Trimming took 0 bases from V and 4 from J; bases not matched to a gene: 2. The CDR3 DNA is TGTGCCAGCAGCGTAGAACAGGGGCCAGATACGCAGTATTTT. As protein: CASSVEQGPDTQYF.

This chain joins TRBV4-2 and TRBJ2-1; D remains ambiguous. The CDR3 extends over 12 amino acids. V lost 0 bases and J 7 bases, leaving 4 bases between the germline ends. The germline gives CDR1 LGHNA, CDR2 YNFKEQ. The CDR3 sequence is CASSQDGNEQFF. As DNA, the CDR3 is TGTGCCAGCAGCCAAGACGGGAATGAGCAGTTCTTC.

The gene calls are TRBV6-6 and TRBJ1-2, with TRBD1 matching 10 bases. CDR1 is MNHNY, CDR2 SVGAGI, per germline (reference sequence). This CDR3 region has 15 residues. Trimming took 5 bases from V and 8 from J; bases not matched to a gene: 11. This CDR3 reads CASSKQSGQGDGYTF. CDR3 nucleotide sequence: TGTGCCAGCAGTAAACAGAGTGGACAGGGGGACGGCTACACCTTC.

The CDR3 DNA is TGTGCCAGCAGCTCCACCGGGGGGCCGAGGAACACTGAAGCTTTCTTT. It yields the protein CASSSTGGPRNTEAFF. The chain recombines TRBV7-2 with TRBJ1-1, with D possibly matching TRBD1 (6 bases). Deletions cut 4 bases from V and 1 base from J, with 16 bases between. The CDR3 covers 16 residues. Germline V gene data show CDR1 as SGHTA and CDR2 as FQGNSA.

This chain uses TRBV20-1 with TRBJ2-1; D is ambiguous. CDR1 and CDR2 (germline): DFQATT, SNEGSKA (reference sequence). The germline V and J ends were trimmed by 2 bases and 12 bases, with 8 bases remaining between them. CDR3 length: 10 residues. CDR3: CSARIRGQFF. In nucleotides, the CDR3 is TGCAGTGCTAGAATCAGAGGGCAGTTCTTC.

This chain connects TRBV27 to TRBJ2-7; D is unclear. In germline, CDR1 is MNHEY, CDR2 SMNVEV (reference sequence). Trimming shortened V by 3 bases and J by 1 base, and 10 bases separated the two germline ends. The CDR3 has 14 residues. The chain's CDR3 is CASSLGRASYEQYF. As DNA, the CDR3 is TGTGCCAGCAGTTTGGGCAGAGCTTCCTACGAGCAGTACTTC.

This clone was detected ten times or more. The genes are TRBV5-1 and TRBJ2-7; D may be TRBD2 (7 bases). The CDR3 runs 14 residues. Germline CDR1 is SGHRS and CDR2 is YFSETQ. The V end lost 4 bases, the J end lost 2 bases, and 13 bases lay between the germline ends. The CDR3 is CASSGGGQTYEQYF. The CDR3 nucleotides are TGCGCCAGCAGCGGCGGGGGCCAAACCTACGAGCAGTACTTC.

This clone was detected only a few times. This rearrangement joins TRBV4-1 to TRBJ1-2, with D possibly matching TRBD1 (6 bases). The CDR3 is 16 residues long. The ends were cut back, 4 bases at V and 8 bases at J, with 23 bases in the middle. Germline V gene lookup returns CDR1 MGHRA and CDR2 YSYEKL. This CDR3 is CASSRPERRTEKGYTF. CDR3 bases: TGCGCCAGCAGCCGGCCCGAGAGGAGGACAGAAAAGGGCTACACCTTC.

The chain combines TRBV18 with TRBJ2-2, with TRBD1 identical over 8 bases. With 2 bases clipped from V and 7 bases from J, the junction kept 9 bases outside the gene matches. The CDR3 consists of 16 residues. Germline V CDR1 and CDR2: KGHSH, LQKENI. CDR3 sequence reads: CASSPAPQGANGELFF. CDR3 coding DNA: TGTGCCAGCTCACCAGCCCCCCAGGGGGCGAACGGGGAGCTGTTTTTT.

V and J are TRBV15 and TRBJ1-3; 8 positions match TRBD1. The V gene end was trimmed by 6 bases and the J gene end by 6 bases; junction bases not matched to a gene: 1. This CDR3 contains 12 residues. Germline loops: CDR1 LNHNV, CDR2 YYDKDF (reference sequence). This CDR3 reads CATRQGENTIYF. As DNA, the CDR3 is TGTGCCACCAGACAGGGGGAAAACACCATATATTTT.

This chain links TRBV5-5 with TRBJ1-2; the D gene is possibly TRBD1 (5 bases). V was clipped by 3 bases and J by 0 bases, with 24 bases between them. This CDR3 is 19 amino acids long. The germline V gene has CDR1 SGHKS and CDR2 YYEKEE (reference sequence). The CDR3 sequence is CASSSTHPFAGPSNYGYTF. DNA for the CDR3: TGTGCCAGCAGCTCTACACACCCTTTCGCAGGGCCCTCTAACTATGGCTACACCTTC. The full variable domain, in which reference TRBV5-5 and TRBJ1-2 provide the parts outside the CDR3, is DAGVTQSPTHLIKTRGQQVTLRCSPISGHKSVSWYQQVLGQGPQFIFQYYEKEERGRGNFPDRFSARQFPNYSSELNVNALLLGDSALYLCASSSTHPFAGPSNYGYTFGSGTRLTVV.

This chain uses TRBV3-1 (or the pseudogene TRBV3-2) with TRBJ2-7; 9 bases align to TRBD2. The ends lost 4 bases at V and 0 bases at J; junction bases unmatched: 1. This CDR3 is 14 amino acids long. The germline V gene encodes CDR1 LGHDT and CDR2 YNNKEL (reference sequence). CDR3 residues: CASSRLADSYEQYF. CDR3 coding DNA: TGTGCCAGCAGCCGACTAGCGGACTCCTACGAGCAGTACTTC.

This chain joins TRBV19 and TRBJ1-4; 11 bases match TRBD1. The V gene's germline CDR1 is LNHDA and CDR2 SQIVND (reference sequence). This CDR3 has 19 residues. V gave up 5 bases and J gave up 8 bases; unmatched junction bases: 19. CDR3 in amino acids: CASSDGGRTGGKGGEKLFF. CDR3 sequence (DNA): TGTGCCAGTAGTGATGGGGGTCGGACAGGGGGCAAAGGTGGAGAAAAACTGTTTTTT.

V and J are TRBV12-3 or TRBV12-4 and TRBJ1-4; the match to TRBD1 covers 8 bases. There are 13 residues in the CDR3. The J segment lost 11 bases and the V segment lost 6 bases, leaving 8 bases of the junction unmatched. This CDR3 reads CASRMTGVGKLFF. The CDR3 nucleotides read TGTGCCAGCAGAATGACAGGGGTAGGGAAACTGTTTTTT.

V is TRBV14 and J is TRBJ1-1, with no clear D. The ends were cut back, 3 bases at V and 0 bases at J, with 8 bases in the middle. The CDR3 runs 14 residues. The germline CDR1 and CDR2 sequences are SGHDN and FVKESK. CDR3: CASSQVAVNTEAFF. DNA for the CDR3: TGTGCCAGCAGCCAGGTCGCAGTGAACACTGAAGCTTTCTTT.

The CDR3: CASSPSLQGTEAFF. CDR3 nucleotide sequence: TGTGCCAGCTCACCGTCCTTACAGGGGACTGAAGCTTTCTTT. The chain combines TRBV18 with TRBJ1-1, with TRBD1 identical over 7 bases. The CDR3 length is 14 residues. Germline V gives CDR1 KGHSH, CDR2 LQKENI. V was clipped by 3 bases and J by 5 bases; unmatched bases: 6. The variable domain in full, with the rest retrieved from reference TRBV18 and TRBJ1-1, is NAGVMQNPRHLVRRRGQEARLRCSPMKGHSHVYWYRQLPEEGLKFMVYLQKENIIDESGMPKERFSAEFPKEGPSILRIQQVVRGDSAAYFCASSPSLQGTEAFFGQGTRLTVV.